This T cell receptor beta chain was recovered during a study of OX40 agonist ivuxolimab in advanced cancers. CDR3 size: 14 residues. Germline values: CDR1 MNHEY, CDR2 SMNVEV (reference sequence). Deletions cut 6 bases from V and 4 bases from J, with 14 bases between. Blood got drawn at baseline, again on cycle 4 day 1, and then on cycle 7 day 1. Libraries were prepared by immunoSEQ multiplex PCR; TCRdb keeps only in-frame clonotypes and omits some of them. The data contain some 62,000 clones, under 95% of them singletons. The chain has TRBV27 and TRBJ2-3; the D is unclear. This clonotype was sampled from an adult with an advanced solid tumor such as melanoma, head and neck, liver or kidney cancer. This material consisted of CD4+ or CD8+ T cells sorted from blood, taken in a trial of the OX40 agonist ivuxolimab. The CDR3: CASRSLAEPDTQYF. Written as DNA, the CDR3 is TGTGCCAGCAGGTCCTTGGCGGAGCCAGATACGCAGTATTTT.